These T cell receptor beta chains were read from a single sample in a study of beta chain features in type 1 diabetes. The table came from immunoSEQ multiplex PCR; TCRdb's copy has only in-frame clones and leaves some out. The data contain around 250,000 clones, approximately 14% of them seen just once; the ten biggest clones take up roughly 0.018%. Sequencing was done on a sample of naive CD4+ T cells from blood. Receptors originate from a man between 25 and 39 years old with type 1 diabetes. CDR3s include the opening cysteine and the closing phenylalanine or tryptophan. The size entry is marked missing in some rows and otherwise reads once, few, many or a size class.

>TRBJ2-1|.|TRBV7-8
CASRPTGVNEQFF
>TRBJ2-7|few|TRBV6-6
CASSRGGGSAYEQYF
>TRBJ2-1|few|TRBV6-5
CASSSDRGGGYNEQFF
>TRBJ2-7|.|TRBV7-2
CASSLVASVTSSYEQYF
>TRBJ2-7|.|TRBV19
CASSLLAGGPYEQYF
>TRBJ1-4|.|TRBV9
CASSVGATGTVVLEKLFF
>TRBJ2-3|few|TRBV2
CASSIVPGPDTQYF
>TRBJ2-1|few|TRBV2
CASSLGTSSNEQFF
>TRBJ1-2|.|TRBV2
CAEETVGYTF
>TRBJ2-2|.|TRBV30
CAWSHRQGNTGELFF
>TRBJ2-5|.|TRBV5-1
CASSWTSGSGETQYF
>TRBJ2-5|.|TRBV5-1
CASSLWEGSEETQYF
>TRBJ2-2|few|TRBV2
CASRWHTGELFF
>TRBJ2-1|few|TRBV11-2
CASSFTSGSYNEQFF
>TRBJ2-5|few|TRBV19
CASSKYPQGQQETQYF
>TRBJ2-5|.|TRBV29-1
CSGRQGIETQYF
>TRBJ1-1|.|TRBV6-6
CASSLQGNTEAFF
>TRBJ2-7|.|TRBV7-2
CASSRGSFTYEQYF
>TRBJ2-1|.|TRBV5-4
CASSLDGGRGNEQFF
>TRBJ2-1|few|TRBV5-1
CASSLALSDEQFF
>TRBJ2-3|.|TRBV4-3
CASSRGTSGTDTQYF
>TRBJ2-7|.|TRBV18
CASSPTPGLSSYEQYF
>TRBJ2-5|.|TRBV28
CASSRAGAWQETQYF
>TRBJ1-4|few|TRBV7-9
CASSRQGTVNEKLFF
>TRBJ2-3|.|TRBV6-5
CASSKGTGVTDTQYF
>TRBJ2-1|few|TRBV15
CATSRPGTLGRTSNEQFF
>TRBJ1-5|few|TRBV7-3
CASSVRARDRKNQPQHF
>TRBJ2-1|.|TRBV9
CASSVDGRAIGDEQFF
>TRBJ1-1|few|TRBV9
CASSARLIDTEAFF
>TRBJ1-2|few|TRBV29-1
CSVESGYGYTF
>TRBJ2-2|.|TRBV30
CASRGRTNTGELFF
>TRBJ1-2|.|TRBV28
CASSFQVHYGYTF
>TRBJ2-5|few|TRBV5-1
CASSLSPVLAGAGETQYF
>TRBJ1-5|few|TRBV7-8
CASSLDRDQPQHF
>TRBJ2-1|few|TRBV29-1
CSVGVRSNNEQFF
>TRBJ1-5|.|TRBV7-2
CASSPRRGSSNQPQHF
>TRBJ2-2|.|TRBV29-1
CSVDAPRGTGELFF
>TRBJ2-5|few|TRBV28
CASTEAGGQTNF
>TRBJ1-5|.|TRBV2
CASRLQGSYNQPQHF
>TRBJ2-7|.|TRBV30
CAWADRVSSYEQYF
>TRBJ2-7|few|TRBV7-9
CASSLDPFREYEQYF
>TRBJ2-2|few|TRBV7-2
CASSPQGGAGELFF
>TRBJ2-3|.|TRBV28
CASSFVAKGSQYF
>TRBJ1-3|.|TRBV18
CASSQANSGNTIYF
>TRBJ2-2|.|TRBV7-7
CASSLVGGADTGELFF
>TRBJ2-3|.|TRBV25-1
CASSEYAGTSGPTDTQYF
>TRBJ2-7|.|TRBV5-1
CASSLPGQPYEQYF
>TRBJ1-5|few|TRBV30
CAWSVDRGPGLSRQHF
>TRBJ2-5|few|TRBV9
CASSPFFLRRETQYF
>TRBJ1-1|.|TRBV18
CASSPTTGPDTEAFF
>TRBJ2-1|few|TRBV18
CASTGGDSFNEQFF